This section outlines one T cell receptor beta chain sequence together with its context. Its target is unknown. The data originate from a study of T cell repertoires in cytomegalovirus infection. About the study: Matching HLA type, along with CMV infection, was indicated by public TCR beta signatures. Findings of the study overall: Cumulative public TCR beta family frequency identified CMV carriers with the relevant HLA. Dominating the ex vivo response were TCR beta clonotypes that were CMV-specific and HLA-C-restricted.

The V gene's germline CDR1 is GTSNPN and CDR2 SVGIG (reference sequence). The V segment lost 3 bases and the J segment 3 bases; nucleotides outside the gene matches: 4. The length of the CDR3 is 15 residues. TCRdb reprocessed the reads with MiXCR, giving one entry per CDR3 protein. The repertoire holds around 530,000 distinct CDR3 sequences, with about 25% as singletons. The chain carries TRBV30 and TRBJ2-2; 10 bases line up with TRBD1. The origin of this receptor is a human donor in good health (CMV status not recorded). Some clones in this sample may be carry-over from other donors' samples. The specimen sequenced was PBMCs. CDR3 residues: CAWRDRGLDTGELFF. The CDR3 bases are TGTGCCTGGAGGGACAGGGGGTTGGACACCGGGGAGCTGTTTTTT.